The clone carrying this T cell receptor (beta chain) was found a few times. TCRdb re-derived calls from the RT-PCR reads in MiXCR, one entry per CDR3 protein. Of 920,000 or so distinct CDR3 sequences listed, about 20% are singletons. Germline lookup yields CDR1 SGHRS and CDR2 YFSETQ. This CDR3 is 15 amino acids long. V shed 4 bases and J 10 bases; nucleotides not matched to a gene: 15. The data were obtained in a study of patients and donors after allogeneic stem cell transplantation. The receptor's source is a human donor who was either an allogeneic HSCT recipient or a stem cell or donor lymphocyte infusion donor (not recorded which). It is not recorded whose cells these are; they may come from a transplant donor. This chain connects TRBV5-1 to TRBJ1-1; TRBD1 agrees at 8 bases. The sample consisted of blood, either unsorted or a sorted T cell fraction (not recorded which). The CDR3 DNA sequence: TGCGCCAGCAGCCGAGCCGGACAGGGCATATCGTCAGCTTTCTTT. Translated, it gives CASSRAGQGISSAFF.